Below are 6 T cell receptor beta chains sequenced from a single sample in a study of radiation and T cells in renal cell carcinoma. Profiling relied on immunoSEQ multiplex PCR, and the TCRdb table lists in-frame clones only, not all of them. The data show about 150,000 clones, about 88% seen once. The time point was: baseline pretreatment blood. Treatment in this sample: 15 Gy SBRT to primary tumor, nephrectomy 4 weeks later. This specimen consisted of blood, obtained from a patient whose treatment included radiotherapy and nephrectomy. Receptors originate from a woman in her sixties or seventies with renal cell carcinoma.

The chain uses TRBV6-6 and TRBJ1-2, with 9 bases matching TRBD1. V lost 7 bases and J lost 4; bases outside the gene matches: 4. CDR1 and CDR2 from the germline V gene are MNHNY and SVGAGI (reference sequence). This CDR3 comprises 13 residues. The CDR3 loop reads CASTQGAGYGYTF. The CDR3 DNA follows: TGTGCCAGCACACAGGGGGCCGGCTATGGCTACACCTTC.

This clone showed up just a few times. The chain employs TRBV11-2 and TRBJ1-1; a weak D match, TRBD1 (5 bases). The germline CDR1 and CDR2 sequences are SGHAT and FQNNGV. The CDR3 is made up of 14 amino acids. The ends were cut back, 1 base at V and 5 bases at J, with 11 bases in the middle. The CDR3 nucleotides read TGTGCCAGCAGCTTAGCTTCAGGGTTGACTGAAGCTTTCTTT. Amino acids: CASSLASGLTEAFF.

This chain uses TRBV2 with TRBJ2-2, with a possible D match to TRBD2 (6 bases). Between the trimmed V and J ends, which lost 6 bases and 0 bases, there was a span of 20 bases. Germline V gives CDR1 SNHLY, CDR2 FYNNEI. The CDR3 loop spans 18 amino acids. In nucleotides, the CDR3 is TGTGCCAGCAGGGTTGGACACGGAGGGGCTACGAACACCGGGGAGCTGTTTTTT. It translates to CASRVGHGGATNTGELFF. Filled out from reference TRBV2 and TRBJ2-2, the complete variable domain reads EPEVTQTPSHQVTQMGQEVILRCVPISNHLYFYWYRQILGQKVEFLVSFYNNEISEKSEIFDDQFSVERPDGSNFTLKIRSTKLEDSAMYFCASRVGHGGATNTGELFFGEGSRLTVL.

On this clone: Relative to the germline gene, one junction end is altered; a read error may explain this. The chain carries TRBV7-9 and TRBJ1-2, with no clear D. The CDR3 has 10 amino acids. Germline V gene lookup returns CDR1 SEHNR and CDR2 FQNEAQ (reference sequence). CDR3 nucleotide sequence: TGTGCCAGCAGCTTAAAGCCACAAGCCTTC. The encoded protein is CASSLKPQAF.

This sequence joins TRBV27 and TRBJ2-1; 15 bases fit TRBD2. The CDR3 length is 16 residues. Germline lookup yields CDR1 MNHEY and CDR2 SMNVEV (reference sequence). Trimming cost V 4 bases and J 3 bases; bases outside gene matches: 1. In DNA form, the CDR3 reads TGTGCCAGCAGTTCGGGACTAGCGGGGGGCTACAATGAGCAGTTCTTC. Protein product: CASSSGLAGGYNEQFF.

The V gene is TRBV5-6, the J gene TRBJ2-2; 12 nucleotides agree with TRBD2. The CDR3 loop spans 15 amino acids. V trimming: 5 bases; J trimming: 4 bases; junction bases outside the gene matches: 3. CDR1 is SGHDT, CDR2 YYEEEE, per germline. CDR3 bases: TGTGCCAGCAGACGACTAGCGGGGGCCACCGGGGAGCTGTTTTTT. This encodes CASRRLAGATGELFF.